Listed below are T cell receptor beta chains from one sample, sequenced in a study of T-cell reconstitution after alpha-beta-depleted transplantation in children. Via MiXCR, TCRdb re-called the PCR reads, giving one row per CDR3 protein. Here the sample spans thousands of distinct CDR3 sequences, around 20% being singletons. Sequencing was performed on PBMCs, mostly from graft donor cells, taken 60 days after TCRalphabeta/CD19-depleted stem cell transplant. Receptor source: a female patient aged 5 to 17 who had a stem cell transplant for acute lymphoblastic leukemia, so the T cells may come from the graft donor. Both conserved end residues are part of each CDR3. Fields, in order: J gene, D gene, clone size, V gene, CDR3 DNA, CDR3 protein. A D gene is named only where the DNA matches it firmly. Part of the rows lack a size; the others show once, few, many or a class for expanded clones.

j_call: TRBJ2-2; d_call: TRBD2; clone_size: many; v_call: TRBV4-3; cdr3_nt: TGCGCCAGCACCCCTTCTAGCGGGAGAAACACCGGGGAGCTGTTTTTT; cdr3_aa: CASTPSSGRNTGELFF
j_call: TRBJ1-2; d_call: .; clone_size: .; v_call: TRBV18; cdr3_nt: TGTGCCAGCTCACCTTTTCTCAACTATGGCTACACCTTC; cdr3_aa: CASSPFLNYGYTF
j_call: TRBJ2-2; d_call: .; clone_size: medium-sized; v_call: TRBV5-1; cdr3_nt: TGCGCCAGCAGCCCGGGTGACAGGACGAACACCGGGGAGCTGTTTTTT; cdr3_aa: CASSPGDRTNTGELFF
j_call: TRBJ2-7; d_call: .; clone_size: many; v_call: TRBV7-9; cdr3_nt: TGTGCCAGCAGCTTACGTCCCTACGAGCAGTACTTC; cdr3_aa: CASSLRPYEQYF
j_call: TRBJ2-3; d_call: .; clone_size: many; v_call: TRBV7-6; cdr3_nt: TGTGCCAGCAGCTTAATACGAACCACAGATACGCAGTATTTT; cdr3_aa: CASSLIRTTDTQYF
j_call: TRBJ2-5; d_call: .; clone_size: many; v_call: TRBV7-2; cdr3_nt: TGTGCCAGCAGCTCCCTGGGCGGGGAAGGGGAGACCCAGTACTTC; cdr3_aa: CASSSLGGEGETQYF
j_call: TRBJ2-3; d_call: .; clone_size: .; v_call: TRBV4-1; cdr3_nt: TGCGCCAGCAGCTACCGGGACACACTCACAGATACGCAGTATTTT; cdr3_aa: CASSYRDTLTDTQYF
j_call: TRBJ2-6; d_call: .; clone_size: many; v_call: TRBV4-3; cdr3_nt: TGCGCCAGCAGCCAGCAAAGGAGTTATGGGGCCAACGTCCTGACTTTC; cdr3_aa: CASSQQRSYGANVLTF
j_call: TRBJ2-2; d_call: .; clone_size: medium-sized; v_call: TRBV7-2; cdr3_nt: TGTGCCAGCAGCTTGGGGAGGTGGGGCACCGGGGAGCTGTTTTTT; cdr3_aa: CASSLGRWGTGELFF
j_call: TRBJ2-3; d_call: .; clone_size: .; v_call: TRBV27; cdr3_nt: TGTGCCAGCAGTTCGGCTTATCTAGTCGATACGCAGTATTTT; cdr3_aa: CASSSAYLVDTQYF
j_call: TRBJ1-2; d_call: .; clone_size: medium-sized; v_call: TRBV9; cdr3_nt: TGTGCCAGCAGCGTAGCTCACGGGACGGCTAACTATGGCTACACCTTC; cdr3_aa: CASSVAHGTANYGYTF
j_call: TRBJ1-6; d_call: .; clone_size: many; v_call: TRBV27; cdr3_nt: TGTGCCAGCAGTCCGCCCGCGGGCTATAATTCACCCCTCCACTTT; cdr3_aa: CASSPPAGYNSPLHF